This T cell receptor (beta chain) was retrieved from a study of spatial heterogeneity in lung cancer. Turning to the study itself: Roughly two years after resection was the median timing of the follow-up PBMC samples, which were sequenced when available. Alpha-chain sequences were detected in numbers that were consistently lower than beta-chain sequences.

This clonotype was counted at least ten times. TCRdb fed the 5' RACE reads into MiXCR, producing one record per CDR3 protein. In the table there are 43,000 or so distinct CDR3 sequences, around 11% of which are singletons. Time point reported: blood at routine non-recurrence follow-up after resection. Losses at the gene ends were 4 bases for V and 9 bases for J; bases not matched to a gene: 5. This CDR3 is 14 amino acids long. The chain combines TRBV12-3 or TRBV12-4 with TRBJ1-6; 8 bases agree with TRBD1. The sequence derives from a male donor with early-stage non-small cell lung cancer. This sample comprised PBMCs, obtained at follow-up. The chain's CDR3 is CASSSSGGRSPLHF. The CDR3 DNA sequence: TGTGCCAGCAGTTCATCAGGGGGCCGTTCACCCCTCCACTTT.